The rows below give T cell receptor beta chains drawn from one sample of a study of blood T cell repertoires in COVID-19. Using immunoSEQ multiplex PCR, the repertoire was profiled, and TCRdb retains in-frame clones only, with some absent. The sample carries approximately 50,000 clones, around 81% recorded once. Source material: peripheral blood. These receptors originate from a woman of 80 years or more with COVID-19, enrolled during active disease. The CDR3 runs from the conserved cysteine through the conserved F or W. The D gene is left open where the match is weak. Not all rows give a size; the values are once, few, many and, for expanded clones, a class.

v_call	d_call	j_call	clone_size	cdr3_nt	cdr3_aa
TRBV5-5	TRBD1	TRBJ1-4	.	TGTGCCAGCAGCCCATACGACAGGGAGGATGAAAAACTGTTTTTT	CASSPYDREDEKLFF
TRBV4-2	TRBD2	TRBJ2-7	.	TGTGCCAGCAGCCTTCTTAGGACTAGCGGGAGTCTTAGCGAGCAGTACTTC	CASSLLRTSGSLSEQYF
TRBV7-9	TRBD2	TRBJ2-2	.	TGTGCCAGCAGCTTAGTCGGGTCTAGCGGGGACGCGAACACCGGGGAGCTGTTTTTT	CASSLVGSSGDANTGELFF
TRBV19	.	TRBJ1-5	many	TGTGCCAGTAGTATAGATACGGGGTACAGCTATAGCAATCAGCCCCAGCATTTT	CASSIDTGYSYSNQPQHF
TRBV28	TRBD1	TRBJ1-6	.	TGTGCCAGCAGTTCACAGGGGGCGTATAATTCACCCCTCCACTTT	CASSSQGAYNSPLHF
TRBV15	.	TRBJ1-2	few	TGTGCCACCAGCAGAGATCGGAAAGGGGGTTATGGCTACACCTTC	CATSRDRKGGYGYTF
TRBV27	.	TRBJ2-5	.	TGTGCCAGCAGTTTCGGTAGCGTCGAGACCCAGTACTTC	CASSFGSVETQYF
TRBV7-2	TRBD2	TRBJ2-7	.	TGTGCCAGCAGCCTAGTGGGCGGGAGCTCCTACGAGCAGTACTTC	CASSLVGGSSYEQYF
TRBV3-1/TRBV3-2	TRBD1	TRBJ2-2	.	TGTGCCAGCAGCCAAGTTGGGACAGGGGGTCGCGGGGAGCTGTTTTTT	CASSQVGTGGRGELFF
TRBV19	TRBD1	TRBJ1-4	few	TGTGCCAGTATTGGGACAGCTAATGAAAAACTGTTTTTT	CASIGTANEKLFF
TRBV15	TRBD1	TRBJ2-7	.	TGTGCCACCAGCGCTGGGACAGGGGGTGTCTTATCCGAGCAGTACTTC	CATSAGTGGVLSEQYF
TRBV12-5	.	TRBJ1-6	.	TGTGCTAGTGGTTTGGGCAGGGAAGCGTCACCCCTCCACTTT	CASGLGREASPLHF
TRBV10-3	TRBD2	TRBJ2-1	once	TGTGCCATCAGTGAGTCAGCGGGGTTCTACAATGAGCAGTTCTTC	CAISESAGFYNEQFF
TRBV28	TRBD1	TRBJ2-3	.	TGTGCCAGCAGTTTAAGGACAGGGTTCACAGATACGCAGTATTTT	CASSLRTGFTDTQYF
TRBV5-5	TRBD1	TRBJ1-4	once	TGTGCCAGCAGCCAGCCACAGGGGACCACAACTAATGAAAAACTGTTTTTT	CASSQPQGTTTNEKLFF
TRBV27	.	TRBJ2-2	.	TGTGCCAGCAGCGATGCCCCTAGCACCGGGGAGCTGTTTTTT	CASSDAPSTGELFF
TRBV4-1	TRBD2	TRBJ2-7	few	TGCGCCAGCAGCGGTTTAGCGGGAGGGTTGGCAAAGCGGTACTTC	CASSGLAGGLAKRYF
TRBV19	TRBD1	TRBJ1-3	.	TGTGCCAGTAGTTCAACAGGGGGTACGGGAAACACCATATATTTT	CASSSTGGTGNTIYF
TRBV3-1/TRBV3-2	.	TRBJ2-6	.	TGTGCCAGCAGCCTACAGGGATCCGGGGCCAACGTCCTGACTTTC	CASSLQGSGANVLTF
TRBV7-9	.	TRBJ2-1	.	TGTGCCAGCAGCCTAAGGAGTTTGAGCGATGAGCAGTTCTTC	CASSLRSLSDEQFF
TRBV12-5	TRBD1	TRBJ2-5	.	TGTGCTAGTGGTTTGGACGACAGGGGTTGGGAGACCCAGTACTTC	CASGLDDRGWETQYF
TRBV5-1	TRBD2	TRBJ2-5	.	TGCGCCAGCAGTAGCGGGTGGGAGGCCCAGTACTTC	CASSSGWEAQYF
TRBV7-2	.	TRBJ1-3	.	TGTGCCAGCAGCTTAGTGACGCGGGCTGGAAACACCATATATTTT	CASSLVTRAGNTIYF
TRBV5-5	TRBD1	TRBJ2-7	.	TGTGCCAGCAGCGGCCGGGACAGGGGCTCCTACGAGCAGTACTTC	CASSGRDRGSYEQYF
TRBV6-5	.	TRBJ2-5	.	TGTGCCAGCAGTTATTGGGCAAACCAAGAGACCCAGTACTTC	CASSYWANQETQYF
TRBV19	.	TRBJ1-1	.	TGTGCCAGTAAAAGGGAGGGGAACACTGAAGCTTTCTTT	CASKREGNTEAFF
TRBV11-1	.	TRBJ1-1	few	TGTGCCAGCAGCTCCGGACAAGGGGCCACTGAAGCTTTCTTT	CASSSGQGATEAFF
TRBV7-2	.	TRBJ1-2	.	TGTGCCAGCAGCTTAGAAGGAGGTCCTAACTATGGCTACACCTTC	CASSLEGGPNYGYTF
TRBV10-3	TRBD1	TRBJ2-5	.	TGTGCCATCAGTGAGGGGTGGTATAGCGCAGGGGGCCTCCAAGAGACCCAGTACTTC	CAISEGWYSAGGLQETQYF
TRBV27	.	TRBJ1-1	few	TGTGCCAGCAGTTTACAGGGGTTGACTGAAGCTTTCTTT	CASSLQGLTEAFF
TRBV28	.	TRBJ1-2	.	TGTGCCAGCAGTCGACCGGGAAGAAACTATGGCTACACCTTC	CASSRPGRNYGYTF
TRBV13	.	TRBJ2-5	.	TGTGCCAGCAGCCTCCAGGTACGGGAGACCCAGTACTTC	CASSLQVRETQYF
TRBV6-5	.	TRBJ1-1	.	TGTGCCAGCAGCCCCACGGGGGTGAGCACTGAAGCTTTCTTT	CASSPTGVSTEAFF
TRBV7-3	.	TRBJ2-6	once	TGTGCCAGCGCGCCGGGTTCTGGGGCCAACGTCCTGACTTTC	CASAPGSGANVLTF
TRBV10-3	TRBD1	TRBJ2-3	few	TGTGCCATCAACGGACAGGAGAGCACAGATACGCAGTATTTT	CAINGQESTDTQYF
TRBV6-6	TRBD1	TRBJ2-3	.	TGTGCCAGCAGTATCCGACAGGGCGATACGCAGTATTTT	CASSIRQGDTQYF
TRBV5-1	TRBD2	TRBJ2-2	.	TGCGCCAGCGGACGCCTAGCGGGAGGGCCCGGGGAGCTGTTTTTT	CASGRLAGGPGELFF
TRBV7-3	.	TRBJ1-5	.	TGTGCCAGCAGTTTCCAACCGGGAACGCCCCAGCATTTT	CASSFQPGTPQHF
TRBV5-1	.	TRBJ2-4	.	TGCGCCAGCAGCTTATGGAGGACCCAGGGGATAAAAAACATTCAGTACTTC	CASSLWRTQGIKNIQYF
TRBV6-6	TRBD1	TRBJ2-3	.	TGTGCCAGCTTAACGCGGGCAGGGGGCTTTGGAGATACGCAGTATTTT	CASLTRAGGFGDTQYF
TRBV5-1	.	TRBJ1-2	once	TGCGCCAGCAGCTTGGCAGGAAATAACTATGGCTACACCTTC	CASSLAGNNYGYTF
TRBV5-1	.	TRBJ2-3	.	TGCGCCAGCAGCCTCAGACTCGATCTCGCAGATACGCAGTATTTT	CASSLRLDLADTQYF
TRBV3-1/TRBV3-2	TRBD2	TRBJ2-7	once	TGTGCCACCCGGGACTACGGGTACGAGCAGTACTTC	CATRDYGYEQYF
TRBV4-1	TRBD2	TRBJ2-1	.	TGCGCCAGCAGCCTGGATGGACTAGCGGGATGGGATGAGCAGTTCTTC	CASSLDGLAGWDEQFF
TRBV29-1	TRBD1	TRBJ1-2	.	TGCAGCTTCCCGACAGGGGGCGCTGGGAACTATGGCTACACCTTC	CSFPTGGAGNYGYTF
TRBV6-5	.	TRBJ1-6	.	TGTGCCAGCAAACCCGCTACTAATTCACCCCTCCACTTT	CASKPATNSPLHF